Listed below are T cell receptor beta chains from one sample, sequenced in a study of PD-L1 blockade in urothelial cancer. TCRdb keeps only in-frame clones here, not all; method: immunoSEQ multiplex PCR. Of tens of thousands of clones listed, around 80% are singletons. The source material was PBMCs, sampled around atezolizumab (anti-PD-L1) treatment. Receptors originate from a man aged 65 to 85 with urothelial cancer. Both conserved end residues are part of each CDR3. D genes are given only for firm matches. Clone size is not always given. Where it is, it says once, few, many or a class for expanded clones.

D gene	J gene	V gene	clone size	CDR3 DNA	CDR3 protein
NA	TRBJ2-3	TRBV5-1	NA	TGCGCCAGCAGCTTAGGGCAGGGGATCACAGATACGCAGTATTTT	CASSLGQGITDTQYF
NA	TRBJ2-3	TRBV29-1	NA	TGCAGCGTTGTGGCTGCGGCTAGGGGAGATACGCAGTATTTT	CSVVAAARGDTQYF
TRBD2	TRBJ2-7	TRBV2	NA	TGTGCCAGCAGTGAAGCTAGCGGGAGATCTTACGAGCAGTACTTC	CASSEASGRSYEQYF
TRBD1	TRBJ2-2	TRBV7-2	NA	TGTGCCAGCAGCTTACCAGGGGGCATCGGGGAGCTGTTTTTT	CASSLPGGIGELFF
TRBD1	TRBJ2-7	TRBV19	NA	TGTGCCAGTAGTACAGGACAGGGCTCCTACGAGCAGTACTTC	CASSTGQGSYEQYF
NA	TRBJ2-3	TRBV5-1	NA	TGCGCCAGCAGCCCCAGCGGCACAGATACGCAGTATTTT	CASSPSGTDTQYF
NA	TRBJ2-7	TRBV15	NA	TGTGCCACCAGCAGAGATTTCGGGGGACCCTACGAGCAGTACTTC	CATSRDFGGPYEQYF
NA	TRBJ2-7	TRBV5-4	NA	TGTGCCAGCAGCCCGGATGTGGGGGCGCGGGAGCAGTACTTC	CASSPDVGAREQYF
NA	TRBJ1-3	TRBV29-1	NA	TGCAGCGTTGAAGCCCTGGGGAGTGGGTCTGGAAACACCATATATTTT	CSVEALGSGSGNTIYF
NA	TRBJ2-5	TRBV6-1	NA	TGTGCCAGCATGCGAGAGGAGACCCAGTACTTC	CASMREETQYF
NA	TRBJ2-1	TRBV5-4	NA	TGTGCCAGCAGCTTCCCCGGGGTCCTTGAGCAGTTCTTC	CASSFPGVLEQFF
NA	TRBJ2-6	TRBV5-1	few	TGCGCCAGCAGCTTATCACAGGATTCTGGGGCCAACGTCCTGACTTTC	CASSLSQDSGANVLTF
TRBD2	TRBJ2-7	TRBV5-1	NA	TGCGCCAGCAACAACGTGGGAGGGCCGACCGAGCAGTACTTC	CASNNVGGPTEQYF
TRBD2	TRBJ2-7	TRBV14	NA	TGTGCCAGCAGTCGCGGGACTAGCGGGTCTCGATACGAGCAGTACTTC	CASSRGTSGSRYEQYF
TRBD2	TRBJ2-5	TRBV11-1	NA	TGTGCCAGCAGCCCCCGGGGGGGGAGGGTAGGGGAGACCCAGTACTTC	CASSPRGGRVGETQYF